Below are 29 T cell receptor beta chains sequenced from a single sample in a study of cytomegalovirus exposure and HLA in healthy donors. It was with 60 Vbeta and 13 Jbeta primers that the PCR ran. Data came from immunoSEQ multiplex PCR; TCRdb stores just in-frame clones and leaves some out. The data contain 100,000 to 150,000 clones, approximately 75% of them singletons. Sequencing input: PBMCs. Receptor source: a man aged 30 to 45 in good health and CMV-seronegative.

J is TRBJ1-2 and V is TRBV6-1, with 7 positions matching TRBD1. Germline loops: CDR1 MNHNS, CDR2 SASEGT. The junction had 14 bases not matched to a gene; V was cut back by 4 bases and J by 6 bases. This CDR3 spans 16 amino acids. CDR3 sequence (DNA): TGTGCCAGCAGTGTCCAGCCAAGACAGGGACCCCATGGCTACACCTTC. It encodes CASSVQPRQGPHGYTF.

The rearrangement links TRBV9 to TRBJ2-1; possibly TRBD2 for D (5 bases). CDR3 length: 14 residues. Trimming cost V 4 bases and J 5 bases, with 13 bases left between them. Germline CDR1 and CDR2: SGDLS and YYNGEE. For the CDR3, the DNA is TGTGCCAGCAGCCCCACTCAAGCGGACAATGAGCAGTTCTTC. Its translation: CASSPTQADNEQFF. Filled out from reference TRBV9 and TRBJ2-1, the complete variable domain reads DSGVTQTPKHLITATGQRVTLRCSPRSGDLSVYWYQQSLDQGLQFLIQYYNGEERAKGNILERFSAQQFPDLHSELNLSSLELGDSALYFCASSPTQADNEQFFGPGTRLTVL.

This chain connects TRBV15 to TRBJ2-5; D is perhaps TRBD1 (5 bases). The germline V and J ends were trimmed by 1 base and 2 bases, with 8 bases remaining between them. The germline V gene has CDR1 LNHNV and CDR2 YYDKDF (reference sequence). This CDR3 region has 14 residues. CDR3 protein: CATSRAAGQETQYF. The CDR3 DNA is TGTGCCACCAGCAGAGCTGCAGGGCAAGAGACCCAGTACTTC. Combining the CDR3 with reference TRBV15 and TRBJ2-5 gives the whole variable domain DAMVIQNPRYQVTQFGKPVTLSCSQTLNHNVMYWYQQKSSQAPKLLFHYYDKDFNNEADTPDNFQSRRPNTSFCFLDIRSPGLGDTAMYLCATSRAAGQETQYFGPGTRLLVL.

The J gene is TRBJ2-3, the V gene TRBV27; D perhaps matches TRBD2 (5 bases). Germline CDR1 and CDR2: MNHEY and SMNVEV (reference sequence). The CDR3 consists of 12 residues. V was pared by 5 bases and J by 11 bases, with 14 bases between. In DNA form, the CDR3 reads TGTGCCAGCAGTACCACTCCCGGGATGCAGTATTTT. Its translation: CASSTTPGMQYF.

The rearrangement uses TRBV5-1 and TRBJ1-1; D call uncertain. Germline loops: CDR1 SGHRS, CDR2 YFSETQ. V lost 2 bases, J lost 2 bases, and 10 bases lay in between. The CDR3 runs to 14 residues. CDR3 residues: CASSFAGSNTEAFF. The CDR3 DNA reads TGCGCCAGCAGCTTTGCGGGGAGCAACACTGAAGCTTTCTTT.

This clone was picked up a small number of times. The gene calls are TRBV5-8 and TRBJ2-1; weak D call: TRBD1 (6 bases). Germline V CDR1 and CDR2: SGHTS, YDEGEE. The CDR3 length is 14 residues. The V end was cut by 0 bases, the J end by 8 bases, with 12 bases between. CDR3 sequence (DNA): TGTGCCAGCAGCTTGGGGATCAGGGGCCATGAGCAGTTCTTC. This codes for CASSLGIRGHEQFF.

This chain connects TRBV2 to TRBJ2-1; 7 bases match TRBD1. The V gene end was trimmed by 7 bases and the J gene end by 5 bases; junction bases not matched to a gene: 5. The CDR3 is 13 residues long. Germline CDR1 reads SNHLY; CDR2 reads FYNNEI. The CDR3 here is CASNWDSNNEQFF. CDR3 nucleotides: TGTGCCAGCAATTGGGACAGTAACAATGAGCAGTTCTTC.

The rearrangement uses TRBV6-4 and TRBJ2-6; D is possibly TRBD2 (5 bases). Germline V gene data show CDR1 as MRHNA and CDR2 as SNTAGT. The length of the CDR3 is 16 residues. Trimming stripped 5 bases from V and 0 bases from J, with 11 bases between. CDR3 region: CASSRESDSGANVLTF. The CDR3 coding sequence is TGTGCCAGCAGTAGGGAGTCGGACTCTGGGGCCAACGTCCTGACTTTC.

The rearrangement uses TRBV2 and TRBJ1-5, with D maybe TRBD1 (6 bases). Trimming took 6 bases from V and 7 from J, leaving 19 bases between them. CDR3 length equals 15 residues. Germline V gene data show CDR1 as SNHLY and CDR2 as FYNNEI. As DNA, the CDR3 is TGTGCCAGCAGGGGGCTCGGGACACCCGAACAGCCCCAGCATTTT. Translating it yields CASRGLGTPEQPQHF.

This clone was observed once. The chain has TRBV21-1 and TRBJ1-6. TRBV21-1 is listed as a pseudogene. The CDR3 totals 16 residues. In nucleotides, the CDR3 is TGTGCCGAGCGGGTGATTTCGAGCTCCTATAATTCACCCCTCCACTTT. Translated: CAERVISSSYNSPLHF.

CDR3 sequence reads: CASSRTGVYEQYF. The DNA of the CDR3 is TGTGCCAGCAGTCGGACAGGGGTATACGAGCAGTACTTC. This sequence joins TRBV28 and TRBJ2-7; 9 nucleotides align to TRBD1. V was clipped by 5 bases and J by 4 bases; unmatched bases: 3. CDR3 size: 13 residues. CDR1 MDHEN and CDR2 SYDVKM come from the germline V gene.

The gene calls are TRBV4-1 and TRBJ1-3, with D uncertain. The germline gives CDR1 MGHRA, CDR2 YSYEKL. V was pared by 0 bases and J by 2 bases, with 14 bases between. The CDR3 has 17 amino acids. CDR3 nucleotide sequence: TGCGCCAGCAGCCAAGAGGTTCCGGAGTATCCTGGAAACACCATATATTTT. This codes for CASSQEVPEYPGNTIYF.

The chain has TRBV4-2 and TRBJ2-7; weak D call: TRBD2 (5 bases). Trimming removed 0 bases at V and 6 bases at J, with 9 bases between. Germline CDR1 and CDR2: LGHNA and YNFKEQ. The CDR3 is 13 residues long. The CDR3 coding sequence is TGTGCCAGCAGCCAAGATTCAGGAGGCGAGCAGTACTTC. It codes for CASSQDSGGEQYF.

The V and J genes are TRBV9 and TRBJ2-3; D perhaps matches TRBD2 (6 bases). Between the trimmed V and J ends, which lost 1 base and 3 bases, there was a span of 15 bases. The CDR3 has 16 amino acids. The germline V gene has CDR1 SGDLS and CDR2 YYNGEE. The CDR3 coding sequence is TGTGCCAGCAGCGTATCCCCTGGCGGGACGACAGATACGCAGTATTTT. Translated: CASSVSPGGTTDTQYF.

This rearrangement joins TRBV5-4 to TRBJ2-7; TRBD1 matches at 9 bases. The J segment lost 5 bases and the V segment lost 3 bases, leaving 3 bases of the junction unmatched. The CDR3 contains 13 residues. The germline gives CDR1 SGHNT, CDR2 YYREEE (reference sequence). The CDR3 here is CASSSDRGDEQYF. CDR3 nucleotides: TGTGCCAGCAGCTCTGACAGGGGGGACGAGCAGTACTTC.

The chain has TRBV7-9 and TRBJ1-2; maybe TRBD1 (6 bases). The germline V gene has CDR1 SEHNR and CDR2 FQNEAQ (reference sequence). V shed 5 bases and J shed 8 bases, with 9 bases lying between them. CDR3 length: 11 residues. For the CDR3, the DNA is TGTGCCAGCAGCCCAGGGGTAGGCTACACCTTC. It specifies CASSPGVGYTF.

The V and J genes are TRBV7-3 and TRBJ1-1; weak D call: TRBD1 (5 bases). The CDR3 is 13 residues long. Trimming took off 2 bases at V and 5 bases at J, with 9 bases between the two ends. Germline V gene sequence: CDR1 SGHTA, CDR2 FQGTGA. The CDR3 DNA follows: TGTGCCAGCAGCTTACCGGGGGGGACTGAAGCTTTCTTT. Its protein product is CASSLPGGTEAFF.

This rearrangement joins TRBV28 to TRBJ1-5; 8 nucleotides match TRBD1. Looked up from germline, CDR1 is MDHEN and CDR2 is SYDVKM. CDR3 length equals 14 residues. Losses at the gene ends were 3 bases for V and 5 bases for J; bases not matched to a gene: 3. CDR3 residues: CASSFTGGDQPQHF. The CDR3 nucleotides are TGTGCCAGCAGTTTCACAGGGGGGGATCAGCCCCAGCATTTT. The complete variable domain, with remaining parts taken from reference TRBV28 and TRBJ1-5, reads DVKVTQSSRYLVKRTGEKVFLECVQDMDHENMFWYRQDPGLGLRLIYFSYDVKMKEKGDIPEGYSVSREKKERFSLILESASTNQTSMYLCASSFTGGDQPQHFGDGTRLSIL.

The V call is TRBV27, the J call TRBJ2-1; the D gene is possibly TRBD1 (6 bases). V shed 5 bases and J shed 2 bases, with 13 bases lying between them. This CDR3 spans 15 amino acids. Germline V CDR1 and CDR2: MNHEY, SMNVEV (reference sequence). The CDR3 DNA is TGTGCCAGCAGTCAGGGGACACGAGCCTACAATGAGCAGTTCTTC. It specifies CASSQGTRAYNEQFF.

The chain links TRBV6-1 to TRBJ1-5; the match to TRBD1 covers 7 bases. Trimming removed 4 bases from V and 7 bases from J; junction bases left unmatched: 13. Germline CDR1 and CDR2: MNHNS and SASEGT. The CDR3 runs to 16 residues. The CDR3 coding sequence is TGTGCCAGCAGTGTCACCACTCCAGGGGGAGGCCAGCCCCAGCATTTT. Protein product: CASSVTTPGGGQPQHF.

The genes are TRBV2 and TRBJ1-6; D is possibly TRBD1 (6 bases). V lost 6 bases, J lost 15 bases, and 21 bases lay in between. This CDR3 is 14 amino acids long. CDR1 SNHLY and CDR2 FYNNEI come from the germline V gene. For the CDR3, the DNA is TGTGCCAGCAGCCTTCTCGGACAGTATGGTGTCCTCCACTTT. It codes for CASSLLGQYGVLHF.

J is TRBJ1-6 and V is TRBV11-2; 8 nucleotides align to TRBD1. CDR3 length equals 15 residues. V lost 3 bases to trimming and J lost 14 bases; unmatched junction nucleotides: 12. Germline lookup yields CDR1 SGHAT and CDR2 FQNNGV. The CDR3 DNA reads TGTGCCAGCAGCTTCCTCCCGGGACAGGTGAGGTCCCTCCACTTT. This sequence encodes CASSFLPGQVRSLHF.

The rearrangement uses TRBV2 and TRBJ2-3, with 9 positions matching TRBD1. The CDR3 has 15 amino acids. With 6 bases clipped from V and 6 bases from J, the junction kept 10 bases outside the gene matches. The germline V gene has CDR1 SNHLY and CDR2 FYNNEI. The CDR3 spells CASRRETGGSDTQYF. The CDR3 DNA is TGTGCCAGCAGGAGGGAAACAGGGGGCAGCGATACGCAGTATTTT.

J is TRBJ1-2 and V is TRBV12-5; D ambiguous. This CDR3 is built from 12 residues. V was shortened by 3 bases and J by 2 bases, with 4 bases between the two germline ends. Germline V CDR1 and CDR2: LGHNT, FRNRAP. CDR3 sequence reads: CASGLSNYGYTF. CDR3 nucleotides: TGTGCTAGTGGTTTATCGAACTATGGCTACACCTTC. Full variable domain (rest looked up from reference TRBV12-5 and TRBJ1-2): DARVTQTPRHKVTEMGQEVTMRCQPILGHNTVFWYRQTMMQGLELLAYFRNRAPLDDSGMPKDRFSAEMPDATLATLKIQPSEPRDSAVYFCASGLSNYGYTFGSGTRLTVV.

This clone was seen once. The rearrangement uses TRBV18 and TRBJ2-2; D gene uncertain. Germline values: CDR1 KGHSH, CDR2 LQKENI. CDR3 length: 14 residues. V shed 3 bases and J shed 4 bases, with 9 bases lying between them. DNA for the CDR3: TGTGCCAGCTCACCGCGAACGGGCACCGGGGAGCTGTTTTTT. This sequence encodes CASSPRTGTGELFF.

About this clone itself: One end of the junction varies from germline; a read error may be responsible. The chain uses TRBV7-9 and TRBJ1-2, with D possibly matching TRBD1 (6 bases). This CDR3 spans 15 amino acids. Germline V gives CDR1 SEHNR, CDR2 FQNEAQ (reference sequence). CDR3 bases: TGTTCCAGCAGCTTACCCCAGGGGAAGATGTATGGCTACACCTTC. Protein sequence: CSSSLPQGKMYGYTF.

CDR3 loop: CASSGGQDLTSWDEQFF. CDR3 in DNA: TGCGCCAGCAGTGGAGGACAGGATCTTACTTCGTGGGATGAGCAGTTCTTC. The chain links TRBV10-1 to TRBJ2-1; 7 bases align to TRBD1. CDR1 is WNHNN, CDR2 SYGVQD, per germline (reference sequence). Trimming removed 4 bases from V and 8 bases from J; junction bases left unmatched: 17. The CDR3 totals 17 residues.

The rearrangement links TRBV10-3 to TRBJ1-2; no definite D call. CDR1 and CDR2 from the germline V gene are ENHRY and SYGVKD. The CDR3 runs to 16 residues. Trimming stripped 2 bases from V and 4 bases from J, with 17 bases between. CDR3 sequence: CAISEATSNRGYGYTF. The DNA of the CDR3 is TGTGCCATCAGTGAGGCTACTTCGAACCGGGGCTATGGCTACACCTTC.

This clone is deemed medium-sized. This chain joins TRBV4-3 and TRBJ2-3; D gene unclear. Trimming left V 4 bases short and J 4 bases short, with 9 bases between. CDR1 and CDR2 (germline): LGHNA, YSLEER. The CDR3 sequence is 13 residues long. CDR3: CASSLLGSDTQYF. In nucleotides, the CDR3 is TGCGCCAGCAGCCTCCTTGGCTCAGATACGCAGTATTTT.